Described below is a single T cell receptor (beta chain) sequence and its context. Deep level was the assay's run setting. Sorted subsets were amplified in replicate PCRs using approximately 0.2 ug DNA, approximately 30,000 T cell genomes. This table comes from immunoSEQ multiplex PCR, and its TCRdb copy is limited to in-frame clones, with some not included. The sample lists more than 400,000 clones, 90% to 96% occurring once. This sample was taken from a study of shared clonotypes between healthy human individuals. The sequenced material came from naive CD4+ T cells sorted from blood. Subset here: CD45RA+ positively selected. This receptor was identified in a woman aged 25-40 years in good health.

Here the CDR3 DNA reads TGTGCCAGCAGCGAGACCGCTGGTGGACTAGCGGGAAAGCAAGAGACCCAGTACTTC. This sequence encodes CASSETAGGLAGKQETQYF. This sequence joins TRBV9 and TRBJ2-5, with TRBD2 matching 12 bases. The germline CDR1 and CDR2 sequences are SGDLS and YYNGEE. Losses at the gene ends were 3 bases for V and 2 bases for J; bases not matched to a gene: 14. CDR3 size: 19 residues.